This TCR beta chain appears in the sequencing data of a study of blood T cell repertoires in COVID-19. Study background: Researchers got acute and convalescent COVID-19 samples from the United States, Italy and Spain. From T cells, B-cell-depleted T cells, or PBMCs came the material, which was cDNA or gDNA.

Per the study methods: From reference gene primer amplification, estimates of nucleated cell counts were derived. Only in-frame clones appear in the TCRdb table, and some are missing; sequencing was by immunoSEQ multiplex PCR. V, J and clone size are taken as reported in that table, and D and trimming were inferred from the DNA itself. The table lists about 150,000 clones, 60% to 85% of them singletons, with over 8.5% in the top ten. CDR1 and CDR2 (germline): ENHRY, SYGVKD. The CDR3 has 14 residues. V was pared by 2 bases and J by 0 bases, with 7 bases between. This chain connects TRBV10-3 to TRBJ1-1; D is perhaps TRBD1 (6 bases). The specimen was peripheral blood. This TCR was recovered from a man over 45 with active or convalescent COVID-19. Written as DNA, the CDR3 is TGTGCCATCAGTGAGGGACAGATGAACACTGAAGCTTTCTTT. Amino acid sequence: CAISEGQMNTEAFF.